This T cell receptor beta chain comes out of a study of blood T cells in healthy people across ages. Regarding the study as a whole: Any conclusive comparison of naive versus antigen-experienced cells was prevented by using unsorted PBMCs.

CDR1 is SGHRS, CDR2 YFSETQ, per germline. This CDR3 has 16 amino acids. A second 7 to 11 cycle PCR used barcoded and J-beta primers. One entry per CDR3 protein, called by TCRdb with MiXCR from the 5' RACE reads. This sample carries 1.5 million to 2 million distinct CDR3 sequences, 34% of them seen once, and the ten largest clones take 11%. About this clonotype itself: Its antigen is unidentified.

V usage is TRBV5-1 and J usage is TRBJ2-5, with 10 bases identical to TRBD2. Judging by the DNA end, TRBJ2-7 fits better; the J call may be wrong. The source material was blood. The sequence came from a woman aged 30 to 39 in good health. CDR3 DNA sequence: TGCGCCAGCAGCTTGGGCTCTAGCGGGGGTACCTACGAGCAGTACTTC. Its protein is CASSLGSSGGTYEQYF.